These 13 T cell receptor beta chains originate from one sample sequenced in a study of shared clonotypes between healthy human individuals. The table came from immunoSEQ multiplex PCR; TCRdb's copy has only in-frame clones and leaves some out. The sample records roughly 1 million clones, around 82% being singletons. Input material: memory CD4+ T cells from PBMCs. Regarding subset: CD45RA-negative fraction. Source of these receptors: a man between 18 and 29 years old in good health. Some clones in this sample may be carry-over from other donors' samples.

This clone occurred once. This chain connects TRBV30 to TRBJ1-3; TRBD1 matches at 8 bases. The trim removed 0 bases at V and 2 bases at J, leaving 3 bases unmatched. This CDR3 has 15 residues. CDR1 GTSNPN and CDR2 SVGIG come from the germline V gene (reference sequence). The DNA for the CDR3 is TGTGCCTGGAGTGTAATCAGGGGGCCTGGAAACACCATATATTTT. Its translation is CAWSVIRGPGNTIYF.

This clone was found a few times. This chain uses TRBV28 with TRBJ1-2, with D perhaps matching TRBD1 (5 bases). Trimming shortened V by 5 bases and J by 6 bases, and 13 bases separated the two germline ends. Germline V lookup: CDR1 MDHEN, CDR2 SYDVKM. The CDR3 is made up of 13 amino acids. The CDR3 coding sequence is TGTGCCAGCAGTGTACAGGCTCTGCATGGCTACACCTTC. Translation: CASSVQALHGYTF.

V usage is TRBV2 and J usage is TRBJ2-5; D ambiguous. Trimming removed 8 bases from V and 4 bases from J, with 17 bases in between. CDR3 length: 14 amino acids. CDR1 and CDR2 (germline): SNHLY, FYNNEI. The CDR3 nucleotides are TGTGCCAGCTCTCGGACGTCTTACCGAGAGACCCAGTACTTC. This encodes CASSRTSYRETQYF.

This chain links TRBV18 with TRBJ2-1; 9 bases are shared with TRBD2. The V gene's germline CDR1 is KGHSH and CDR2 LQKENI. The V segment lost 3 bases and the J segment 10 bases; nucleotides outside the gene matches: 7. The CDR3 runs 14 residues. CDR3: CASSPSSGVGEQFF. For the CDR3, the DNA is TGTGCCAGCTCACCCTCTAGCGGGGTGGGCGAGCAGTTCTTC.

The V and J genes are TRBV7-9 and TRBJ2-7; D is perhaps TRBD2 (7 bases). There are 15 residues in the CDR3. Between the trimmed V and J ends, which lost 1 base and 7 bases, there was a span of 17 bases. Per germline, CDR1 SEHNR and CDR2 FQNEAQ (reference sequence). CDR3 residues: CASSLEVAGAGEQYF. CDR3 sequence (DNA): TGTGCCAGCAGCTTAGAGGTGGCGGGGGCAGGGGAGCAGTACTTC.

The chain links TRBV28 to TRBJ2-1; no definite D call. V shed 5 bases and J shed 13 bases, with 3 bases lying between them. The length of the CDR3 is 8 residues. Germline V gene sequence: CDR1 MDHEN, CDR2 SYDVKM. CDR3 sequence: CASSHQFF. The CDR3 DNA follows: TGTGCCAGCAGTCATCAGTTCTTC.

For this clone: This specimen includes other DNA sequences encoding the same CDR3. This chain links TRBV18 with TRBJ1-5, with D hard to call. V lost 2 bases to trimming and J lost 3 bases, with 5 bases between them. Germline values: CDR1 KGHSH, CDR2 LQKENI. CDR3 length equals 13 residues. The CDR3 loop reads CASSPGNNQPQHF. As DNA, the CDR3 is TGTGCCAGCTCACCAGGCAACAATCAGCCCCAGCATTTT.

The rearrangement links TRBV5-1 to TRBJ1-4, with a possible D match to TRBD1 (5 bases). The CDR3 is 15 residues long. Per the germline V gene, CDR1 is SGHRS and CDR2 is YFSETQ. The germline V and J ends were trimmed by 1 base and 5 bases, with 12 bases remaining between them. The CDR3 DNA follows: TGCGCCAGCAGCTTGATGGGGCAGATAAATGAAAAACTGTTTTTT. As protein: CASSLMGQINEKLFF. The complete variable domain, with remaining parts taken from reference TRBV5-1 and TRBJ1-4, reads KAGVTQTPRYLIKTRGQQVTLSCSPISGHRSVSWYQQTPGQGLQFLFEYFSETQRNKGNFPGRFSGRQFSNSRSEMNVSTLELGDSALYLCASSLMGQINEKLFFGSGTQLSVL.

The V and J genes are TRBV5-5 and TRBJ1-4; possibly TRBD1 for D (6 bases). CDR3 length equals 14 residues. Trimming removed 3 bases from V and 7 bases from J, with 13 bases in between. Germline CDR1 reads SGHKS; CDR2 reads YYEKEE (reference sequence). The DNA of the CDR3 is TGTGCCAGCAGCTCAGGGGCGGAAGGTGAAAAACTGTTTTTT. This gives the protein CASSSGAEGEKLFF. The variable domain in full, with the rest retrieved from reference TRBV5-5 and TRBJ1-4, is DAGVTQSPTHLIKTRGQQVTLRCSPISGHKSVSWYQQVLGQGPQFIFQYYEKEERGRGNFPDRFSARQFPNYSSELNVNALLLGDSALYLCASSSGAEGEKLFFGSGTQLSVL.

V gene TRBV5-1 combines with J gene TRBJ2-2; 10 bases map to TRBD2. V lost 4 bases, J lost 9 bases, and 9 bases stayed unmatched. CDR3 size: 15 residues. CDR1 is SGHRS, CDR2 YFSETQ, per germline. CDR3 in amino acids: CASSQAASGSRELFF. The CDR3 DNA sequence: TGCGCCAGCAGCCAGGCGGCTAGCGGGAGCCGGGAGCTGTTTTTT.

This chain uses TRBV7-6 with TRBJ2-7; 7 bases match TRBD2. The CDR3 is 14 residues long. The germline V gene has CDR1 SGHVS and CDR2 FNYEAQ. With 5 bases clipped from V and 2 bases from J, the junction kept 6 bases outside the gene matches. For the CDR3, the DNA is TGTGCCAGCAGCCTCGGACTAGTTCCCTACGAGCAGTACTTC. This codes for CASSLGLVPYEQYF. The full variable domain, completed using reference TRBV7-6 and TRBJ2-7, is GAGVSQSPRYKVTKRGQDVALRCDPISGHVSLYWYRQALGQGPEFLTYFNYEAQQDKSGLPNDRFSAERPEGSISTLTIQRTEQRDSAMYRCASSLGLVPYEQYFGPGTRLTVT.

The CDR3 DNA follows: TGTGCCAGCAGCCAATCCCCCCCGAACACCGGGGAGCTGTTTTTT. Translated, it gives CASSQSPPNTGELFF. The V call is TRBV4-2, the J call TRBJ2-2, with D unresolved. Germline CDR1 reads LGHNA; CDR2 reads YNFKEQ. The CDR3 is made up of 15 amino acids. Trimming took off 2 bases at V and 0 bases at J, with 7 bases between the two ends.

This clone was detected only a few times. J is TRBJ1-4 and V is TRBV28; perhaps TRBD1 as D (5 bases). The germline V gene encodes CDR1 MDHEN and CDR2 SYDVKM. Trimming stripped 6 bases from V and 8 bases from J, with 19 bases between. The CDR3 has 15 residues. The CDR3 sequence: CASRGGAGDREKLFF. The CDR3 coding sequence is TGTGCCAGCAGAGGCGGGGCGGGGGATCGAGAAAAACTGTTTTTT. The whole variable domain, filled in from reference TRBV28 and TRBJ1-4, reads DVKVTQSSRYLVKRTGEKVFLECVQDMDHENMFWYRQDPGLGLRLIYFSYDVKMKEKGDIPEGYSVSREKKERFSLILESASTNQTSMYLCASRGGAGDREKLFFGSGTQLSVL.